In its sample, the clone carrying this TCR beta chain was seen a few times. The J segment lost 2 bases and the V segment lost 3 bases, leaving 5 bases of the junction unmatched. There are 15 residues in the CDR3. Each CDR3 protein is one row after TCRdb ran MiXCR on the RT-PCR reads. This table has around 700,000 distinct CDR3 sequences, over 12% appearing once. Material: memory CD4+ T cells from blood. The chain combines TRBV12-3 or TRBV12-4 with TRBJ2-3; 7 bases are a match to TRBD2. The clonotype comes from a female donor in good health, serving as a healthy control. CDR3 region: CASSFSGAPTDTQYF. Here the CDR3 DNA reads TGTGCCAGCAGTTTCAGCGGGGCCCCCACAGATACGCAGTATTTT.